This T cell receptor beta chain stems from a study of T-cell reconstitution after alpha-beta-depleted transplantation in children. Overall study results and limits: Expanded graft clones numbering several hundred reportedly gave rise to alpha-beta T cells about two months after transplant. From newly produced T cells came most of the T-cell counts and diversity one year after transplant. Where some patients showed high TCRbeta diversity at day 60, it came from recipient T cells and thymic progenitors that had survived.

Unique molecular identifiers were used to barcode this TCRbeta library. From the PCR reads, TCRdb called clonotypes with MiXCR, one entry per CDR3 protein. The sample shows fewer than 150,000 distinct CDR3 sequences, about 9.9% of them seen only once. There are a few counts of this clonotype. Its specificity is unknown. Trimming took off 5 bases at V and 6 bases at J, with 13 bases between the two ends. The CDR3 is 13 amino acids. The source was PBMCs, mostly from graft donor cells, collected 180 days after TCRalphabeta/CD19-depleted stem cell transplant. This TCR came from a girl under two years old who had a stem cell transplant for combined immunodeficiency, so the T cells may come from the graft donor. V is TRBV12-3 or TRBV12-4 and J is TRBJ1-1; D remains unclear. CDR3: CASSLQANPEAFF. DNA of the CDR3: TGTGCCAGCAGTCTGCAGGCAAACCCTGAAGCTTTCTTT.